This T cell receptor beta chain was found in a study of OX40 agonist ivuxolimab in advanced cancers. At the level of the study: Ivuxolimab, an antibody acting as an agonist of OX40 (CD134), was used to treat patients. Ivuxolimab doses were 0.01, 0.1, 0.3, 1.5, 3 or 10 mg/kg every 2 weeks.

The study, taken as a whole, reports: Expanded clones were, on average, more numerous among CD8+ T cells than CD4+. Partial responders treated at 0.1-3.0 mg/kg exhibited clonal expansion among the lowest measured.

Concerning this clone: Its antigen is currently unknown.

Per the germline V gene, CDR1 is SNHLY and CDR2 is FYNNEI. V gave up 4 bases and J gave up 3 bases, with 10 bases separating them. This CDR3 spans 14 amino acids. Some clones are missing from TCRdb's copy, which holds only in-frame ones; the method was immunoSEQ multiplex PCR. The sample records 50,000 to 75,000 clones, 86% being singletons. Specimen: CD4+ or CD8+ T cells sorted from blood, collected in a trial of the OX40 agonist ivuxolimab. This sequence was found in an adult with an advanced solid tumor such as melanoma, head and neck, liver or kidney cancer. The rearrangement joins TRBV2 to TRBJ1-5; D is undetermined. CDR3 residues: CASSVDGSNQPQHF. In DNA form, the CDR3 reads TGTGCCAGCAGTGTCGATGGATCCAATCAGCCCCAGCATTTT.